Sequencing of this T cell receptor (beta chain) was carried out in a study of CD8 T cells in Susac syndrome. Recently defined diagnostic criteria for definite or probable disease were fulfilled by Susac syndrome patients. Negative isolation yielded CD4+ and CD8+ T cells, and FACS enriched TEMRA cells. The V gene end was trimmed by 0 bases and the J gene end by 3 bases; junction bases not matched to a gene: 5. The CDR3 totals 18 residues. The germline gives CDR1 SGHRS, CDR2 YFSETQ. RNA, at about 0.5 to 1 ug, was reverse transcribed with random hexamers. TCRdb used MiXCR to reprocess the immunoSEQ multiplex PCR reads, holding one entry per CDR3 protein. The data hold around 170,000 distinct CDR3 sequences, with approximately 96% observed a single time.

V and J are TRBV5-1 and TRBJ2-1; 14 positions match TRBD2. The sequenced sample consisted of CD4+ T cells from PBMCs. This clonotype was sampled from a human donor with Susac syndrome. The CDR3: CASSLDGTSGGSYNEQFF. CDR3 nucleotides: TGCGCCAGCAGCTTGGATGGGACTAGCGGGGGAAGCTACAATGAGCAGTTCTTC.